The 23 T cell receptor beta chains given below trace back to one sample, sequenced in a study of T cell repertoires in cytomegalovirus infection. From the reads, TCRdb called clonotypes with MiXCR, one entry per CDR3 protein. The table lists tens of thousands of distinct CDR3 sequences, around 3.4% of them singletons. Sequencing was performed on PBMCs. The receptor source for this set is a human donor in good health (CMV status not recorded). Some clones in this sample may be carry-over from other donors' samples.

At least ten counts were recorded for this clonotype. The chain recombines TRBV10-3 with TRBJ2-1; D is ambiguous. The CDR3 runs to 11 residues. Germline loops: CDR1 ENHRY, CDR2 SYGVKD. V was cut by 6 bases and J by 6 bases, with 6 bases left in between. The CDR3 reads CAIREFNEQFF. The DNA for the CDR3 is TGTGCCATCAGGGAATTCAATGAGCAGTTCTTC.

This clonotype was found many times. V usage is TRBV28 and J usage is TRBJ1-5; D ambiguous. The germline V gene encodes CDR1 MDHEN and CDR2 SYDVKM. The CDR3 is made up of 13 amino acids. The CDR3 region is CASRHKRNQPQHF. CDR3 bases: TGTGCTAGTCGGCACAAACGCAATCAGCCCCAGCATTTT.

This clonotype was seen many times. The chain joins TRBV7-2 to TRBJ2-1, with D maybe TRBD2 (5 bases). With 2 bases removed from V and 1 base from J, the gap between germline ends came to 15 bases. Germline loops: CDR1 SGHTA, CDR2 FQGNSA. The CDR3 loop spans 17 amino acids. The CDR3 region has the DNA TGTGCCAGCAGCTTAATTGCGGGCCCCGGGTCCTACAATGAGCAGTTCTTC. Amino acid sequence: CASSLIAGPGSYNEQFF.

This clonotype was detected ten times or more. This rearrangement joins TRBV28 to TRBJ2-7, with D possibly TRBD1 on 6 matching bases. The CDR3 length is 13 residues. V lost 6 bases and J lost 1, with 10 bases in between. From germline, CDR1 is MDHEN and CDR2 SYDVKM. The chain's CDR3 is CASRSGQSYEQYF. CDR3 DNA sequence: TGTGCCAGCAGATCAGGACAGTCCTACGAGCAGTACTTC.

The table lists this clonotype with many counts. V and J are TRBV27 and TRBJ1-1, with 10 bases matching TRBD1. Trimming cost V 1 base and J 1 base; bases outside gene matches: 0. This CDR3 region has 15 residues. CDR1 is MNHEY and CDR2 is SMNVEV in the germline V gene (reference sequence). The CDR3 DNA follows: TGTGCCAGCAGTTTATGGACAGGGGGGAACACTGAAGCTTTCTTT. This encodes CASSLWTGGNTEAFF.

This clonotype was seen repeatedly, ten times or more. The rearrangement uses TRBV6-2 or TRBV6-3 and TRBJ2-7, with unresolved D. The germline V and J ends were trimmed by 2 bases and 2 bases, with 13 bases remaining between them. The CDR3 length is 15 residues. Looked up from germline, CDR1 is MNHEY and CDR2 is SVGEGT. This CDR3 is CASSYSVWTAYEQYF. The CDR3 DNA is TGTGCCAGCAGTTACAGTGTGTGGACGGCCTACGAGCAGTACTTC.

There are many counts of this clonotype. The J gene is TRBJ1-1, the V gene TRBV7-8; a possible D gene is TRBD1 (5 bases). Germline V gene data show CDR1 as SGHVS and CDR2 as FQNEAQ. V lost 6 bases, J lost 4 bases, and 12 bases lay in between. The length of the CDR3 is 13 residues. CDR3 sequence: CASREGTLTEAFF. The CDR3 DNA reads TGTGCCAGCAGAGAAGGGACGCTCACTGAAGCTTTCTTT. Combining the CDR3 with reference TRBV7-8 and TRBJ1-1 gives the whole variable domain GAGVSQSPRYKVAKRGQDVALRCDPISGHVSLFWYQQALGQGPEFLTYFQNEAQLDKSGLPSDRFFAERPEGSVSTLKIQRTQQEDSAVYLCASREGTLTEAFFGQGTRLTVV.

Ten or more counts support this clonotype. The chain carries TRBV19 and TRBJ1-5; D not certain. Trimming took off 3 bases at V and 7 bases at J, with 16 bases between the two ends. Germline V gives CDR1 LNHDA, CDR2 SQIVND (reference sequence). This CDR3 is built from 15 residues. The CDR3: CASSMGSVVRQPQHF. The CDR3 DNA reads TGTGCCAGTAGTATGGGGAGTGTAGTACGCCAGCCCCAGCATTTT.

The sample holds many counts of this clonotype. V usage is TRBV28 and J usage is TRBJ2-2, with TRBD1 as a possible D gene (6 bases). Germline V gene sequence: CDR1 MDHEN, CDR2 SYDVKM. CDR3 length: 14 amino acids. Trimming took off 5 bases at V and 1 base at J, with 8 bases between the two ends. The CDR3 spells CASSRGQNTGELFF. In nucleotides, the CDR3 is TGTGCCAGCAGTAGGGGACAGAACACCGGGGAGCTGTTTTTT.

Ten or more counts support this clonotype. The chain carries TRBV6-2 or TRBV6-3 and TRBJ2-2; D uncertain. V was clipped by 0 bases and J by 4 bases, with 6 bases between them. Germline V gives CDR1 MNHEY, CDR2 SVGEGT. The CDR3 spans 14 residues. The CDR3 sequence: CASSYSMGTGELFF. The CDR3 nucleotides are TGTGCCAGCAGTTACTCGATGGGCACCGGGGAGCTGTTTTTT.

This clonotype was seen ten or more times. The chain links TRBV6-5 to TRBJ2-7; D ambiguous. The CDR3 contains 16 residues. Trimming cost V 2 bases and J 2 bases, with 16 bases left between them. Germline CDR1 and CDR2: MNHEY and SVGAGI. Here the CDR3 reads CASSYSIGRVTYEQYF. As DNA, the CDR3 is TGTGCCAGCAGTTACAGCATCGGTCGGGTAACCTACGAGCAGTACTTC.

This clonotype showed up many times. V and J are TRBV5-4 and TRBJ1-1, with a weak D call TRBD1 (5 bases). There are 14 residues in the CDR3. Germline assignment: CDR1 SGHNT and CDR2 YYREEE (reference sequence). The V and J ends lost 2 bases and 1 base respectively, with 9 bases between them. This CDR3 reads CASSFRDRNTEAFF. The CDR3 DNA reads TGTGCCAGCAGCTTTCGAGACAGGAACACTGAAGCTTTCTTT. The complete variable domain, with remaining parts taken from reference TRBV5-4 and TRBJ1-1, reads ETGVTQSPTHLIKTRGQQVTLRCSSQSGHNTVSWYQQALGQGPQFIFQYYREEENGRGNFPPRFSGLQFPNYSSELNVNALELDDSALYLCASSFRDRNTEAFFGQGTRLTVV.

The sample holds many counts of this clonotype. The J gene is TRBJ1-4, the V gene TRBV7-2, with D maybe TRBD1 (6 bases). V was shortened by 5 bases and J by 5 bases, with 18 bases between the two germline ends. Germline V gene data show CDR1 as SGHTA and CDR2 as FQGNSA. This CDR3 comprises 16 residues. The CDR3 sequence: CASSQNRVGGNEKLFF. In nucleotides, the CDR3 is TGTGCCAGCAGCCAAAACAGGGTGGGGGGGAATGAAAAACTGTTTTTT.

This clonotype was found many times. The gene calls are TRBV7-2 and TRBJ2-5; 9 bases are a match to TRBD2. The germline CDR1 and CDR2 sequences are SGHTA and FQGNSA. V trimming: 1 base; J trimming: 2 bases; junction bases outside the gene matches: 2. The CDR3 is made up of 15 amino acids. CDR3 nucleotide sequence: TGTGCCAGCAGCTTAGTGCGGGGGGGACAAGAGACCCAGTACTTC. Its protein is CASSLVRGGQETQYF. The variable domain in full, with the rest retrieved from reference TRBV7-2 and TRBJ2-5, is GAGVSQSPSNKVTEKGKDVELRCDPISGHTALYWYRQSLGQGLEFLIYFQGNSAPDKSGLPSDRFSAERTGGSVSTLTIQRTQQEDSAVYLCASSLVRGGQETQYFGPGTRLLVL.

This clonotype occurred many times. This chain uses TRBV7-3 with TRBJ2-2; possibly TRBD1 for D (6 bases). CDR1 is SGHTA and CDR2 is FQGTGA in the germline V gene. There are 17 residues in the CDR3. Deletions cut 5 bases from V and 0 bases from J, with 16 bases between. The CDR3 DNA reads as TGTGCCAGCAGCCACCCGCCCGGGACAACGAACACCGGGGAGCTGTTTTTT. Encoded protein: CASSHPPGTTNTGELFF. The full variable domain, rest sourced from reference TRBV7-3 and TRBJ2-2, is GAGVSQTPSNKVTEKGKYVELRCDPISGHTALYWYRQSLGQGPEFLIYFQGTGAADDSGLPNDRFFAVRPEGSVSTLKIQRTERGDSAVYLCASSHPPGTTNTGELFFGEGSRLTVL.

This clonotype has more than one count but fewer than ten. This chain connects TRBV12-3 or TRBV12-4 to TRBJ1-6, with D uncertain. The CDR3 is 13 amino acids. V was clipped by 3 bases and J by 9 bases, with 9 bases between them. Written as DNA, the CDR3 is TGTGCCAGCAGTTTCGGTCGGGGTTCACCCCTCCACTTT. Amino acids: CASSFGRGSPLHF.

This clonotype was counted many times. V usage is TRBV15 and J usage is TRBJ2-7, with D tentatively TRBD1 or TRBD2 (5 bases each). The CDR3 totals 14 residues. Germline values: CDR1 LNHNV, CDR2 YYDKDF (reference sequence). Trimming removed 1 base from V and 5 bases from J, with 12 bases in between. The CDR3, as DNA: TGTGCCACCAGCAGAGCATGGGGGAGTGACGAGCAGTACTTC. It specifies CATSRAWGSDEQYF.

The table lists this clonotype with many counts. Here the CDR3 reads CASSLANRFYTF. In DNA, the CDR3 is TGTGCCAGCAGCTTAGCGAATCGGTTCTACACCTTC. The rearrangement joins TRBV7-2 to TRBJ1-2; unclear D gene. Germline assignment: CDR1 SGHTA and CDR2 FQGNSA. Trimming left V 0 bases short and J 10 bases short, with 9 bases between. The CDR3 is 12 residues long.

This clonotype was recorded many times. The V gene is TRBV7-2, the J gene TRBJ2-1, with 7 positions matching TRBD1. With 1 base clipped from V and 15 bases from J, the junction kept 6 bases outside the gene matches. Germline V gene lookup returns CDR1 SGHTA and CDR2 FQGNSA. This CDR3 has 12 residues. CDR3 amino acids: CASSLVQGKRFF. The CDR3 DNA follows: TGTGCCAGCAGCTTAGTACAGGGGAAACGGTTCTTC.

This clonotype was seen at least ten times. The chain has TRBV7-3 and TRBJ2-3; D unclear. CDR3 length: 14 residues. Germline lookup yields CDR1 SGHTA and CDR2 FQGTGA. With 1 base removed from V and 5 bases from J, the gap between germline ends came to 10 bases. The CDR3 protein is CASSLRPHQDTQYF. As DNA, the CDR3 is TGTGCCAGCAGCTTAAGACCGCACCAAGATACGCAGTATTTT.

This clonotype was detected many times. The rearrangement joins TRBV6-9 to TRBJ1-5; D unclear. V was trimmed by 11 bases and J by 0 bases, leaving 17 bases between them. Germline V CDR1 and CDR2: MNHGY, SVAAGI. The length of the CDR3 is 15 residues. CDR3 protein: CAPREGLYSNQPQHF. The CDR3 DNA follows: TGTGCCCCGAGGGAGGGCCTTTATAGCAATCAGCCCCAGCATTTT.

This clonotype was recorded at least ten times. The V call is TRBV4-3, the J call TRBJ2-7; D may correspond to TRBD1 or TRBD2 (6 bases each). The V and J ends lost 0 bases and 2 bases respectively, with 17 bases between them. Germline V lookup: CDR1 LGHNA, CDR2 YSLEER. The length of the CDR3 is 17 residues. The CDR3 sequence: CASSQERRATGPYEQYF. The DNA for the CDR3 is TGCGCCAGCAGCCAAGAAAGGAGGGCGACAGGTCCCTACGAGCAGTACTTC.

This clonotype was counted at least ten times. The V and J genes are TRBV7-2 and TRBJ2-5; D perhaps matches TRBD2 (6 bases). Trimming pared 3 bases from V and 3 bases from J, leaving 11 bases between. Germline-derived CDR1 and CDR2 are SGHTA and FQGNSA. This CDR3 is 14 amino acids long. The CDR3 loop is CASSFGTGEETQYF. CDR3 DNA: TGTGCCAGCAGCTTCGGGACTGGAGAAGAGACCCAGTACTTC.